This T cell receptor (beta chain) was sequenced during a study of cytomegalovirus exposure and HLA in healthy donors. PCR used 60 Vbeta primers and 13 Jbeta primers. Profiled with immunoSEQ multiplex PCR; TCRdb holds only in-frame clones, not every one. The table lists 140,000 to 150,000 clones, 78% of them singletons, with 2.5% to 3% in the top ten. The germline V gene encodes CDR1 SGHRS and CDR2 YFSETQ. The CDR3 spans 14 residues. Trimming shortened V by 0 bases and J by 4 bases, and 7 bases separated the two germline ends. This TCR was sampled from a female donor in good health and CMV-seronegative. Sequenced sample: PBMCs. The rearrangement links TRBV5-1 to TRBJ1-4, with D possibly being TRBD1 (5 bases). The CDR3, as DNA: TGCGCCAGCAGCTTGGCAGGGCATAATGAAAAACTGTTTTTT. This gives the protein CASSLAGHNEKLFF. Complete variable domain (other parts from reference TRBV5-1 and TRBJ1-4): KAGVTQTPRYLIKTRGQQVTLSCSPISGHRSVSWYQQTPGQGLQFLFEYFSETQRNKGNFPGRFSGRQFSNSRSEMNVSTLELGDSALYLCASSLAGHNEKLFFGSGTQLSVL.